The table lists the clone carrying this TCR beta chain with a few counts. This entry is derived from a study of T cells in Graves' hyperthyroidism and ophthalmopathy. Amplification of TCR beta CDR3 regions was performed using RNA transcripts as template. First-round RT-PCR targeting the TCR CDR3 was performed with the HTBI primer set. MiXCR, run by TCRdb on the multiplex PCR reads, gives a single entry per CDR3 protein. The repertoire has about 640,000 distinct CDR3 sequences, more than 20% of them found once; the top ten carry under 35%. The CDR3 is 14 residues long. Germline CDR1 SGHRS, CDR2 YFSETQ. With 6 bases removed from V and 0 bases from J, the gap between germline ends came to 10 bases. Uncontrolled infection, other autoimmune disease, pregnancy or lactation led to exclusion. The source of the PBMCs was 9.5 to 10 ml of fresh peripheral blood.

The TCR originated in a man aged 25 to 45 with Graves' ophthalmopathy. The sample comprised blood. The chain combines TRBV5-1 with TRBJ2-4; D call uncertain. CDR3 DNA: TGCGCCAGCAAGGAAGGCCTAGCCAAAAACATTCAGTACTTC. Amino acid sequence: CASKEGLAKNIQYF.